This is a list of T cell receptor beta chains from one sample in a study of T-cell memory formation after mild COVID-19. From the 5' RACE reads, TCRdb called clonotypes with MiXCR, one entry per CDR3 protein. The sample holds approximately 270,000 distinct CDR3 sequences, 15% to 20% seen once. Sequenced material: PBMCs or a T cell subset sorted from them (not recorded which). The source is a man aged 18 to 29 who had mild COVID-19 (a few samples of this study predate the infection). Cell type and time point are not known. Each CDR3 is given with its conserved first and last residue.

CDR3 protein: CASSFGSRGGHNEQFF
V gene: TRBV5-1
J gene: TRBJ2-1

CDR3 protein: CASSRTGGAGELFF
V gene: TRBV12-3/TRBV12-4
J gene: TRBJ2-2

CDR3 protein: CSARTGGLNTEAFF
V gene: TRBV20-1
J gene: TRBJ1-1

CDR3 protein: CASSEPGTAYEQYF
V gene: TRBV5-1
J gene: TRBJ2-7

CDR3 protein: CASLGGTRNTGELFF
V gene: TRBV27
J gene: TRBJ2-2

CDR3 protein: CASSFHVSEAFF
V gene: TRBV12-3/TRBV12-4
J gene: TRBJ1-1

CDR3 protein: CASSLISYQETQYF
V gene: TRBV5-1
J gene: TRBJ2-5

CDR3 protein: CASSQDGRGAFF
V gene: TRBV4-2
J gene: TRBJ1-1

CDR3 protein: CASIGDRGTGELFF
V gene: TRBV3-1
J gene: TRBJ2-2

CDR3 protein: CASSFSGLWETQYF
V gene: TRBV5-1
J gene: TRBJ2-5

CDR3 protein: CASSVQSTDTGELFF
V gene: TRBV9
J gene: TRBJ2-2

CDR3 protein: CASSFGLSHSYNEQFF
V gene: TRBV5-1
J gene: TRBJ2-1

CDR3 protein: CASSLTVQSSYNEQFF
V gene: TRBV7-9
J gene: TRBJ2-1

CDR3 protein: CASSEYIRDRGRDEQFF
V gene: TRBV25-1
J gene: TRBJ2-1

CDR3 protein: CASSLVGGANTGELFF
V gene: TRBV7-2
J gene: TRBJ2-2

CDR3 protein: CATSRGRGSSYEQYF
V gene: TRBV15
J gene: TRBJ2-7

CDR3 protein: CSAEGDNSPLHF
V gene: TRBV20-1
J gene: TRBJ1-6

CDR3 protein: CSASTPGLNPYEQYF
V gene: TRBV29-1
J gene: TRBJ2-7

CDR3 protein: CASRVWADNQPQHF
V gene: TRBV6-9
J gene: TRBJ1-5

CDR3 protein: CASSPRVTGTGRSYEQYF
V gene: TRBV28
J gene: TRBJ2-7

CDR3 protein: CASLHRRPSGANVLTF
V gene: TRBV11-2
J gene: TRBJ2-6

CDR3 protein: CASSFWGATEAFF
V gene: TRBV12-3/TRBV12-4
J gene: TRBJ1-1